What follows is one TCR beta chain and its context. The data stem from a study of T-cell memory formation after mild COVID-19. CDR3 size: 12 residues. The germline gives CDR1 GTSNPN, CDR2 SVGIG (reference sequence). Between the trimmed V and J ends, which lost 1 base and 6 bases, there was a span of 9 bases. Sample barcodes and UMIs were carried by the TCR alpha and TCR beta cDNA libraries that 5'RACE generated with constant-segment primers. One entry per CDR3 protein results from TCRdb running MiXCR on the 5' RACE reads. The table includes fewer than 700,000 distinct CDR3 sequences, roughly 20% detected once.

The sequenced sample consisted of PBMCs or a T cell subset sorted from them (not recorded which). The source is an adult woman who had mild COVID-19 (a few samples of this study predate the infection). Cell type and time point are not known. This chain links TRBV30 with TRBJ1-1; no definite D call. As DNA, the CDR3 is TGTGCCTGGAGTGGGAGGGCCGCTGAAGCTTTCTTT. Translation gives CAWSGRAAEAFF.